This T cell receptor beta chain was recovered during a study of T cells in Graves' hyperthyroidism and ophthalmopathy. Stable hyperthyroidism: no ophthalmopathy progression over 18 months of follow-up. Diagnosing involved the use of clinical symptoms, serum thyroxine and TRAb, thyroid ultrasound and orbital computed tomography. The germline V gene has CDR1 SGHAT and CDR2 FQNNGV. V lost 4 bases, J lost 1 base, and 7 bases stayed unmatched. The CDR3 runs 16 residues. This clonotype was observed at least ten times. Its target is unknown. There were TCR beta CDR3 regions amplified from RNA transcripts. First-round RT-PCR with HTBI primers amplified the TCR CDR3 region. TCRdb ran MiXCR on the multiplex PCR reads and lists one entry per CDR3 protein. The table shows approximately 200,000 distinct CDR3 sequences, with about 18% occurring only once. Study-level results: From stable hyperthyroidism, ophthalmopathy was separated by a 13 V-J model.

The sequence derives from a man aged 35-49 years with Graves' hyperthyroidism. This chain links TRBV11-2 with TRBJ2-4; TRBD1 matches 7 bases. The sequenced sample was blood. CDR3 coding DNA: TGTGCCAGCAGCTCAAAAACAGGGGCGGCCAAAAACATTCAGTACTTC. Translated: CASSSKTGAAKNIQYF.